These T cell receptor beta chains were read from a single sample in a study of cytomegalovirus exposure and HLA in healthy donors. The data were produced by immunoSEQ multiplex PCR, yet TCRdb's version contains in-frame clones alone and is incomplete. The sample shows 150,000 or so clones, about 75% of them seen only once. Material: PBMCs. These receptors were collected from a female donor in good health and CMV-seronegative. Each CDR3 is given with its conserved first and last residue. The D gene is left open where the match is weak. Rows give clone size only sometimes, using once, few, many, or a class for an expanded clone.

len,d_gene,v_gene,abundance,j_gene,CDR3aa,CDR3nt
14,TRBD1,TRBV6-6,NA,TRBJ1-5,CASNLPQGARAQHF,TGTGCCAGCAATCTACCTCAGGGGGCGCGGGCCCAGCATTTT
14,NA,TRBV25-1,NA,TRBJ2-7,CASSVDGVDYEQYF,TGTGCCAGCAGTGTGGACGGGGTAGACTACGAGCAGTACTTC
14,TRBD1,TRBV27,few,TRBJ2-3,CASSYGQGLDTQYF,TGTGCCAGCAGTTACGGACAGGGGTTAGATACGCAGTATTTT
13,NA,TRBV30,NA,TRBJ2-3,CAWSGTVRDTQYF,TGTGCCTGGAGCGGCACGGTGCGGGATACGCAGTATTTT
12,NA,TRBV4-1,few,TRBJ2-7,CASSQGKDSLRF,TGCGCCAGCAGCCAAGGGAAGGACAGCCTACGCTTC
14,NA,TRBV6-1,few,TRBJ2-7,CASSEVGGAYEQYF,TGTGCCAGCAGTGAAGTTGGCGGCGCCTACGAGCAGTACTTC
14,NA,TRBV7-2,NA,TRBJ1-1,CASSWRDMNTEAFF,TGTGCCAGCAGCTGGAGGGATATGAACACTGAAGCTTTCTTT
14,TRBD1,TRBV6-1,NA,TRBJ1-1,CASTQDRSNTEAFF,TGTGCCAGCACCCAGGACAGGTCGAACACTGAAGCTTTCTTT
15,NA,TRBV7-2,few,TRBJ2-3,CASSLALRTTDTQYF,TGTGCCAGCAGCTTGGCTTTGCGGACAACTGATACGCAGTATTTT
15,TRBD1,TRBV6-6,NA,TRBJ2-1,CASSYRGQGGNEQFF,TGTGCCAGCAGTTATCGGGGACAGGGGGGAAATGAGCAGTTCTTC
16,TRBD1,TRBV7-3,few,TRBJ1-2,CASSLTRQGARYGYTF,TGTGCCAGCAGCTTAACCAGGCAGGGGGCGAGGTACGGCTACACCTTC
17,NA,TRBV4-2,NA,TRBJ1-3,CASSQESGNLRGNTIYF,TGTGCCAGCAGCCAAGAGTCGGGGAATTTACGCGGAAACACCATATATTTT
16,TRBD1,TRBV28,NA,TRBJ1-6,CASSSLGDRENSPLHF,TGTGCCAGCAGTTCCCTCGGGGACAGGGAGAATTCACCCCTCCACTTT
13,NA,TRBV14,NA,TRBJ2-1,CASSRQRGNEQFF,TGTGCCAGCAGCCGGCAGAGAGGCAATGAGCAGTTCTTC
14,NA,TRBV6-4,NA,TRBJ2-2,CASSDSPETGELFF,TGTGCCAGCAGTGACTCTCCGGAGACCGGGGAGCTGTTTTTT
14,TRBD1,TRBV10-3,NA,TRBJ1-2,CAISERGGAGGYTF,TGTGCCATCAGTGAGAGAGGGGGCGCCGGTGGCTACACCTTC
17,TRBD1,TRBV27,NA,TRBJ1-1,CASTTGTGPFMNTEAFF,TGTGCCAGCACCACGGGGACAGGACCCTTTATGAACACTGAAGCTTTCTTT